This T cell receptor beta chain was found in a study of T cells in Graves' hyperthyroidism and ophthalmopathy. Whole-study context: Peripheral blood draws took place at initial diagnosis, ahead of any treatment.

Before ophthalmopathy appeared, progressors gave blood at initial hyperthyroidism diagnosis. Cells are PBMCs isolated from about 10 ml of fresh blood. In the case of this clonotype: The antigen is undetermined.

This CDR3 region has 16 residues. Germline CDR1 and CDR2: DFQATT and SNEGSKA (reference sequence). The V segment lost 0 bases and the J segment 0 bases; nucleotides outside the gene matches: 4. RNA transcripts yielded amplified TCR beta CDR3 regions. The primer set for the first-round RT-PCR of the TCR CDR3 was HTBI. TCRdb reanalysed the multiplex PCR reads using MiXCR and keeps one entry per CDR3 protein. The sample lists 730,000 or so distinct CDR3 sequences, approximately 19% seen once, with approximately 16% in the top ten. Whole-study findings and limits: Ophthalmopathy cases were set apart from stable hyperthyroidism by a 13 V-J model.

V usage is TRBV20-1 and J usage is TRBJ2-1; 8 nucleotides agree with TRBD2. Sample: blood. The receptor comes from a woman aged 45-59 years with Graves' hyperthyroidism that later progressed to Graves' ophthalmopathy. In DNA, the CDR3 is TGCAGTGCTAGAGATCGAGCGGGGGACTCCTACAATGAGCAGTTCTTC. It is translated as CSARDRAGDSYNEQFF.